Sequencing of this T cell receptor beta chain was carried out in a study of human T cells and chemical hapten exposure (dated by TCRdb to 2020 to 2023). The study in broad terms: For sensitization, 2% DPC in acetone was applied to a 2 cm by 2 cm area of upper inner arm skin. Throughout the study period of around 25 weeks, patients also received therapeutic DPC doses to the scalp every week. Patch testing on the upper back used Finn chambers containing 0.01% DPC, with scoring done after 6 days according to International Contact Dermatitis Research Group standards. Alopecia areata with under or over 50% scalp involvement, alopecia totalis and alopecia universalis were represented in the patient cohort, which was mostly female. Libraries were combined into a pool for sequencing, and differences in TCR yield between samples came mainly from small differences in library volumes within the pool. This study followed changes in the peripheral blood TCR repertoire in vivo during primary and secondary sensitization of alopecia patients to the hapten diphenylcyclopropenone (DPC). Blood samples were taken from patients before sensitization (week 0) and then at 2, 6 and about 24 weeks after DPC sensitization. About 30 alopecia patients provided blood for TCR sequencing at one to four time points (pre-sensitization, 2, 6 and 24 weeks). Results and caveats for the whole study, not just this receptor: Because all patients had alopecia, a presumed autoimmune disease, the immune response of the patients might differ from that of healthy individuals. Expanded TCRs formed significantly more large CDR3 similarity clusters than pre-sensitization or healthy control sets, consistent with antigen-driven responses. The number of TCRs above 1 in 1000 frequency did not change with DPC sensitization; there was no evidence of global repertoire structure alterations. The number of PT1 expanded TCRs positively correlated with patch test score, significant at thresholds 8, 16 and 32 but not 4. Repeated subsampling changed both the strength of the expansion versus patch-test correlation and the threshold at which that correlation became significant.

What this sample's time point label stands for: patch test 2, 6 weeks after DPC sensitization. Reading the label with the study, this specimen's treatment or condition is: therapeutic diphenylcyclopropenone sensitization with weekly scalp DPC. Blood at each patch-test visit was drawn before the patch test was applied. Eligible patients were aged 18 to 70, diagnosed with alopecia, deemed suitable for DPC therapy, and excluded if pregnant. Total RNA was extracted from unfractionated whole blood that had been collected in Tempus Blood RNA tubes. To prepare the library, RACE was applied. TCRdb shows the sequencer as NextSeq 500. Library preparation attached unique molecular identifiers to individual cDNA molecules for quantitative, reproducible TCR counting. Each blood RNA sample was used to sequence both TCR alpha and TCR beta chains. As for the original processing: The median number of TCRs per sample was some 100,000, ranging from 23,224 to 690,600. V, J and CDR3 annotation of the TCR reads was carried out using the Decombinator software suite. Every sample was subsampled to the same number of TCRs (28,000) for the PS versus PT1 abundance plots. TCRs were defined as expanded if absent before sensitization and observed at least eight times at the 2-week time point. Clones were called with MiXCR by TCRdb after fastp trimmed the public reads at Q25, and only in-frame beta chains were retained. A single entry per CDR3 protein holds the most common genes and DNA from its merged rows. TCRdb, rather than the study authors, made the V and J calls. This sample is represented by 360,000 or so distinct CDR3 sequences; about 6.9% of them were singletons. The ten most abundant clones make up about 5.6% of the sample.

This clonotype was observed a few times. No cognate antigen has been identified for it. Base qualities are not provided; no much larger clone lies one nucleotide away. The V end gives up 5 bases and the J end 0 bases, leaving 2 bases in the junction not matched to a gene. Including cysteine and phenylalanine, the CDR3 has 15 amino acids. Of all the DNA, just the CDR3 is kept, 45 bases in frame from base 1. In the germline V gene, CDR1 corresponds to MRHNA and CDR2 to SNTAGT. The source was whole blood, collected in connection with sensitization to the hapten diphenylcyclopropenone (DPC). The rearranged segments are TRBV6-4 and TRBJ2-3, with TRBD1 matching 10 junction bases. The sequence came from a woman between 18 and 29 years old with alopecia areata. Some clones in this sample may be carry-over from other donors' samples. The CDR3 region has the sequence CASSRTGGSTDTQYF. The bases are TGTGCCAGCAGTCGGACAGGGGGGAGCACAGATACGCAGTATTTT.